The 9 T cell receptor beta chains below come from one sample, sequenced in a study of patients and donors after allogeneic stem cell transplantation. TCRdb re-derived calls from the RT-PCR reads in MiXCR, one entry per CDR3 protein. The table shows around 200,000 distinct CDR3 sequences, with around 40% occurring only once. Sequenced input: blood, either unsorted or a sorted T cell fraction (not recorded which). The receptors derive from a human donor who was either an allogeneic HSCT recipient or a stem cell or donor lymphocyte infusion donor (not recorded which). It is not recorded whose cells these are; they may come from a transplant donor.

The genes are TRBV18 and TRBJ1-6; unclear D gene. The germline V and J ends were trimmed by 3 bases and 8 bases, with 11 bases remaining between them. The CDR3 contains 14 residues. Germline V gene data show CDR1 as KGHSH and CDR2 as LQKENI. CDR3 loop: CASSPVAGDSPLHF. CDR3 bases: TGTGCCAGCTCACCCGTGGCCGGGGATTCACCCCTCCACTTT.

Turning to this clonotype: Relative to the germline gene, one junction end is altered; a read error may explain this. V is TRBV20-1 and J is TRBJ1-6, with 8 bases that match TRBD1. Germline CDR1 DFQATT, CDR2 SNEGSKA (reference sequence). This CDR3 comprises 14 residues. The CDR3 DNA reads TGCAGTGATAGAGACAGGGGCCTGGGTTCACCCCTCCACTTT. Protein sequence: CSDRDRGLGSPLHF.

CDR3 nucleotides: TGCGCCAGCAGCTTGAACCACGGAGTTAATGAAAAACTGTTTTTT. Amino acid sequence: CASSLNHGVNEKLFF. The gene calls are TRBV5-1 and TRBJ1-4; unclear D gene. The germline gives CDR1 SGHRS, CDR2 YFSETQ. The CDR3 runs to 15 residues. V gave up 1 base and J gave up 4 bases, with 11 bases separating them.

This clonotype has just a few counts. The V call is TRBV5-1, the J call TRBJ2-7; weak D call: TRBD1 (6 bases). Germline CDR1 and CDR2: SGHRS and YFSETQ. V lost 4 bases and J lost 5, with 16 bases in between. This CDR3 has 14 residues. DNA for the CDR3: TGCGCCAGCAGCCAAAACAGGGTGACGGACGAGCAGTACTTC. This gives the protein CASSQNRVTDEQYF.

Details on this clonotype: One end of the junction varies from germline; a read error may be responsible. V and J are TRBV5-1 and TRBJ2-7; the D gene is possibly TRBD1 (6 bases). The CDR3 length is 15 residues. From germline, CDR1 is SGHRS and CDR2 YFSETQ. In DNA form, the CDR3 reads TGCGCCAGCACCTTGGACAGTTGGAACTCCTACGAGCAGTACTTC. The encoded protein is CASTLDSWNSYEQYF.

This clonotype showed up just a few times. CDR3 DNA sequence: TGTGCCAGCAGTTTGGCCCGCGAGCAGTACTTC. It yields the protein CASSLAREQYF. The gene calls are TRBV28 and TRBJ2-7; D is unresolved. Germline lookup yields CDR1 MDHEN and CDR2 SYDVKM. Trimming pared 3 bases from V and 6 bases from J, leaving 6 bases between. The CDR3 is made up of 11 amino acids.

This chain links TRBV12-3 or TRBV12-4 with TRBJ1-3; possible D gene TRBD1, 6 bases. Trimming removed 10 bases at V and 0 bases at J, with 16 bases between. The CDR3 spans 15 residues. The CDR3, as DNA: TGTGCCACCCGCGGACAGACTGCCTCTGGAAACACCATATATTTT. It codes for CATRGQTASGNTIYF.

The chain uses TRBV7-7 and TRBJ2-5, with D maybe TRBD1 (6 bases). This CDR3 comprises 16 residues. Trimming took 0 bases from V and 5 from J, leaving 16 bases between them. Germline CDR1 is SSHAT and CDR2 is FNYEAQ (reference sequence). DNA of the CDR3: TGTGCCAGCAGCTTAGCGATTAATGGCAGGGGCGAGACCCAGTACTTC. It specifies CASSLAINGRGETQYF.

This rearrangement joins TRBV10-3 to TRBJ1-1, with 7 bases lining up with TRBD1. The CDR3 is 14 residues long. CDR1 and CDR2 from the germline V gene are ENHRY and SYGVKD. After removal of 6 bases from V and 5 bases from J, the junction contained 9 bases not matched to a gene. CDR3 residues: CAISNDREVTEAFF. In DNA form, the CDR3 reads TGTGCCATCAGCAATGACAGGGAAGTGACTGAAGCTTTCTTT.